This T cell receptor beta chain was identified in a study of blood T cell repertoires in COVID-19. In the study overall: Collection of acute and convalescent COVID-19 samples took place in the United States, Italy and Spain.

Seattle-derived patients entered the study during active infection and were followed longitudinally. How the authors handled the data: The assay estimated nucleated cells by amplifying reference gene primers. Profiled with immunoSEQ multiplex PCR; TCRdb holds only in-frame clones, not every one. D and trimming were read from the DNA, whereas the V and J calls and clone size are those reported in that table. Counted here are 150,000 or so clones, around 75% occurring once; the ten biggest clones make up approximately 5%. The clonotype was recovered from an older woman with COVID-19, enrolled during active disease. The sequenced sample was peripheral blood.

The CDR3 region has the DNA TGTGCCAGCAGCTCCGGAGAACGAAAAAACATTCAGTACTTC. It is translated as CASSSGERKNIQYF. The chain links TRBV5-4 to TRBJ2-4; D gene unclear. The germline gives CDR1 SGHNT, CDR2 YYREEE (reference sequence). CDR3 length: 14 residues. V was trimmed by 3 bases and J by 4 bases, leaving 11 bases between them.